This TCR beta chain was captured in a study of T cell responses to AZD1222 COVID-19 vaccine. Study observations and caveats: Mostly white British, mostly female donors; authors suggested clonal diversity may be underestimated. Sampled repertoires all dated from after the peak T cell response. As reported, nearly half of all spike-specific TCRs target variant regions that are unmutated.

Points on this clone: Its antigen is undetermined.

Data came from immunoSEQ multiplex PCR; TCRdb stores just in-frame clones and leaves some out. The table has around 160,000 clones, roughly 89% seen once. CDR3 length: 17 residues. Germline V gene lookup returns CDR1 MNHNS and CDR2 SASEGT. Trimming cost V 2 bases and J 0 bases, with 14 bases left between them. This chain uses TRBV6-1 with TRBJ1-5, with no clear D. The origin of this receptor is an adult in good health. The material sequenced was peripheral blood, taken on day 0 of AZD1222 vaccination. The CDR3 DNA sequence: TGTGCCAGCAGTGAAATGTGGAGGATCGATAGCAATCAGCCCCAGCATTTT. Translated: CASSEMWRIDSNQPQHF.